This T cell receptor beta chain was recorded in a study of blood T cell repertoires in COVID-19. The CDR3 spans 15 residues. CDR1 and CDR2 from the germline V gene are SGHVS and FNYEAQ. The V and J ends lost 4 bases and 8 bases, in that order; junction bases with no gene match: 11. Authors' methods: Amplifying reference gene primers gave estimates of nucleated cell counts. Libraries were prepared by immunoSEQ multiplex PCR; TCRdb keeps only in-frame clonotypes and omits some of them. V and J calls and clone size are copied from that table; D and trimming were computed from the DNA. Of about 130,000 clones in the sample, around 85% were seen once. This clone was detected a few times.

The gene calls are TRBV7-6 and TRBJ2-5; 9 bases fit TRBD1. Sequencing was done on a sample of peripheral blood. The TCR originated in a woman older than 75 with acute or convalescent COVID-19. As DNA, the CDR3 is TGTGCCAGCAGCTCAGATCCGGGACAGGGAGGAACCCAGTACTTC. Amino acid sequence: CASSSDPGQGGTQYF.